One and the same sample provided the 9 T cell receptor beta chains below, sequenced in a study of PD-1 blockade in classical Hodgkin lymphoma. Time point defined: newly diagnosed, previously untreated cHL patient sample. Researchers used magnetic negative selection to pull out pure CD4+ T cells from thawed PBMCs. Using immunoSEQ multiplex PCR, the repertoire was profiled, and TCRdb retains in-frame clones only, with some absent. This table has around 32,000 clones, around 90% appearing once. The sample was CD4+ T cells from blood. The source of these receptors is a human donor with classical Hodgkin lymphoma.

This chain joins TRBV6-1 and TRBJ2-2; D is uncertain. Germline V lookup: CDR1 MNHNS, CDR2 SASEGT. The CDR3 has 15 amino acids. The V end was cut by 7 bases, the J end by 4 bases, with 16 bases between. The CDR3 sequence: CASILNMWTTGELFF. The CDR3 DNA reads TGTGCCAGCATCCTGAATATGTGGACCACCGGGGAGCTGTTTTTT.

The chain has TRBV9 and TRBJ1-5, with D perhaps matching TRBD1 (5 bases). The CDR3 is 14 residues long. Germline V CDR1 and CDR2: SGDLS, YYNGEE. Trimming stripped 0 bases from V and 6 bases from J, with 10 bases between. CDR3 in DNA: TGTGCCAGCAGCGTAGATGGGGCAGGTCAGCCCCAGCATTTT. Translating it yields CASSVDGAGQPQHF.

CDR3 residues: CASNEAGGYNEQFF. Written as DNA, the CDR3 is TGTGCCAGCAACGAAGCGGGAGGGTACAATGAGCAGTTCTTC. The chain recombines TRBV6-6 with TRBJ2-1; 10 bases align to TRBD2. Trimming removed 7 bases from V and 4 bases from J; junction bases left unmatched: 4. Germline V CDR1 and CDR2: MNHNY, SVGAGI (reference sequence). The CDR3 runs 14 residues.

This CDR3 reads CASSLAGTGSPLHF. In DNA, the CDR3 is TGTGCCAGCAGCTTGGCAGGGACTGGTTCACCCCTCCACTTT. The chain joins TRBV5-4 to TRBJ1-6; TRBD1 might be the D (5 bases). The CDR3 extends over 14 amino acids. With 0 bases removed from V and 9 bases from J, the gap between germline ends came to 10 bases. Germline CDR1 and CDR2: SGHNT and YYREEE (reference sequence).

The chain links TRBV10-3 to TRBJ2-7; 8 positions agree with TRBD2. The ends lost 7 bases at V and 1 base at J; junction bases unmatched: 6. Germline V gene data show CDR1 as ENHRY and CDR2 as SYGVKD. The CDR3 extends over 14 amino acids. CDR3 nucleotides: TGTGCCATCAAATCGACTAGCGAGTCCTACGAGCAGTACTTC. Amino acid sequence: CAIKSTSESYEQYF.

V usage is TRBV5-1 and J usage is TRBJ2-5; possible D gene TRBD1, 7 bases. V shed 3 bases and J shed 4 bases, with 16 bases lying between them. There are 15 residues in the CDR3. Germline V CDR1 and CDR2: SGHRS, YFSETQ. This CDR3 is CASSSEGQRAETQYF. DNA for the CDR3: TGCGCCAGCAGCTCAGAGGGACAGCGGGCAGAGACCCAGTACTTC. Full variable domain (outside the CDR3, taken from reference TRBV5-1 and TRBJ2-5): KAGVTQTPRYLIKTRGQQVTLSCSPISGHRSVSWYQQTPGQGLQFLFEYFSETQRNKGNFPGRFSGRQFSNSRSEMNVSTLELGDSALYLCASSSEGQRAETQYFGPGTRLLVL.

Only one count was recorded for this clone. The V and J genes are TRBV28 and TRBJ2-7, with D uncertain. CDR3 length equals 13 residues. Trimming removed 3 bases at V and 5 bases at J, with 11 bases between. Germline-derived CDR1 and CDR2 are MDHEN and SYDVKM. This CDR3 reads CASSLKALDEQYF. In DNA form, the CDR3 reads TGTGCCAGCAGTTTGAAGGCGTTGGACGAGCAGTACTTC.

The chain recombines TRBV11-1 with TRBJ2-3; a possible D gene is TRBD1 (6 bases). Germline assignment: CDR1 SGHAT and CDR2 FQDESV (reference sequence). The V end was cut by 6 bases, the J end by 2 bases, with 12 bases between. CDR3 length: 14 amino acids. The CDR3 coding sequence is TGTGCCAGCAGGTCCGGGACAAACACAGATACGCAGTATTTT. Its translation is CASRSGTNTDTQYF.

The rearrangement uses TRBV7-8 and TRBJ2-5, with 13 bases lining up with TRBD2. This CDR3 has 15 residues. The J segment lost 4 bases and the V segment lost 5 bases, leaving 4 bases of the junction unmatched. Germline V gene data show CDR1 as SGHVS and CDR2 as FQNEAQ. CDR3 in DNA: TGTGCCAGCAGCCCCGGACTAGCGGGAGCAGAGACCCAGTACTTC. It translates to CASSPGLAGAETQYF.